Reported below is one T cell receptor beta chain. What it recognizes is unknown. CDR3 length: 15 amino acids. Germline values: CDR1 WSHSY, CDR2 SAAADI. V was clipped by 4 bases and J by 6 bases; unmatched bases: 8. This specimen comes from a study of vaccination effects on CD4 cells after COVID-19. Study outcomes and limitations: Healthy vaccine recipients' vaccine-induced clones were almost all SARS-CoV-2 mono-reactive. Late after vaccination, infection- and vaccine-induced clones showed marked clonal contraction.

Antigen-specific CD4+ T cell clonotypes were called by their expansion after viral peptide-pool culture in ViraFEST. Culture lasted about 11 days before CD4+ T cell isolation. None of these healthy vaccinees had been infected with SARS-CoV-2 before vaccination. The data were produced by immunoSEQ multiplex PCR, yet TCRdb's version contains in-frame clones alone and is incomplete. The table includes 60,000 to 70,000 clones, roughly 80% detected once. This clonotype originated in a human donor who received a COVID-19 vaccine. The sequencing used CD4+ T cells from PBMCs cultured with HCoV-229E spike peptides, collected before COVID-19 vaccination. The rearrangement links TRBV10-2 to TRBJ2-2, with 7 bases fitting TRBD1. This CDR3 is CASSATGVVAGELFF. The CDR3 DNA sequence: TGCGCCAGCAGTGCAACAGGGGTGGTAGCCGGGGAGCTGTTTTTT.